This paragraph reports one T cell receptor (beta chain). This sample is drawn from a study of T cells after yellow fever vaccination. As for the study in general: Any fraction with a low cell number was prepared using SMART-Seq v4 Ultra Low Input.

By 5'RACE template switching, TCR cDNA was produced, with a universal primer site and UMIs added in the process. TCRdb ran MiXCR on the 5' RACE reads and lists one entry per CDR3 protein. The sample shows around 340,000 distinct CDR3 sequences, roughly an eighth of them seen only once. Germline V lookup: CDR1 DFQATT, CDR2 SNEGSKA (reference sequence). CDR3 length: 14 amino acids. Trimming took 0 bases from V and 7 from J; bases not matched to a gene: 5. This chain links TRBV20-1 with TRBJ2-1, with TRBD2 identical over 8 bases. The material was CD4+ T cells sorted from PBMCs, obtained 15 days after the yellow fever booster vaccination. The sequence was collected from a man younger than 35 who received the YFV17D yellow fever vaccine. The CDR3 here is CSARDGAGVNEQFF. CDR3 in DNA: TGCAGTGCTAGAGACGGAGCGGGGGTGAATGAGCAGTTCTTC.